This T cell receptor (beta chain) derives from a study of blood T cell repertoires in COVID-19. Study details: Nucleic acid was either cDNA or gDNA, and it came from T cells, B-cell-depleted T cells, or PBMCs.

Germline values: CDR1 SNHLY, CDR2 FYNNEI. This CDR3 has 12 amino acids. Between the trimmed V and J ends, which lost 7 bases and 8 bases, there was a span of 11 bases. Per the study methods: Amplification with reference gene primers provided the estimates of nucleated cell counts. Some clones are missing from TCRdb's copy, which holds only in-frame ones; the method was immunoSEQ multiplex PCR. The DNA gave D and trimming, while V, J and clone size come from that table. The sample gives roughly 330,000 clones, about 89% of which show up once; 5.3% is in the top ten. Cohort 3 recovery required two negative PCRs, clearance, or symptom resolution.

This receptor was obtained from a woman aged 25 to 39 who had recovered from COVID-19. Sequenced: PBMCs or T cells enriched from blood (not recorded which). The rearrangement joins TRBV2 to TRBJ1-4; TRBD1 is a possible D gene (6 bases). The chain's CDR3 is CASKGGDEKLFF. Here the CDR3 DNA reads TGTGCCAGCAAGGGGGGGGACGAAAAACTGTTTTTT.